This TCR beta chain was sequenced during a study of T-cell reconstitution after alpha-beta-depleted transplantation in children. Germline CDR1 GTSNPN, CDR2 SVGIG (reference sequence). The CDR3 covers 15 residues. Trimming removed 7 bases from V and 0 bases from J; junction bases left unmatched: 10. TCRbeta library preparation incorporated unique molecular identifiers. TCRdb re-analysed the PCR reads in MiXCR, keeping a single row per CDR3 protein. Seen here are approximately 590,000 distinct CDR3 sequences, over 9.5% observed once, and the top ten hold 3.5% to 5%. This clonotype was counted only a few times.

V is TRBV30 and J is TRBJ1-1; 8 bases fit TRBD1. The material sequenced was PBMCs from the stem cell graft donor, taken from the stem cell graft. This sequence was found in a human donor who donated a stem cell graft to a child with acute myeloid leukemia. The DNA for the CDR3 is TGTGCCTTGGACAGGGCCGGTATCATGAACACTGAAGCTTTCTTT. Translated: CALDRAGIMNTEAFF.